This T cell receptor (beta chain) was captured by sequencing in a study of CD8+ T cells in alopecia areata. Overall study context: Each day, treated patients took oral tofacitinib twice, at 5 to 10 mg per dose. Findings and limits, study-wide: Many expanded lesional clones persisted in scalp and blood during tofacitinib.

As for treatment: oral pan-JAK inhibitor, 5-10 mg twice daily. Extracted RNA was reverse transcribed into cDNA, the sequencing template. The protocol was immunoSEQ multiplex PCR, while the TCRdb copy is restricted to in-frame clones and leaves out a portion. The sample has 180,000 or so clones; about 55% are singletons. As to this clone: Its matching antigen is unknown.

The germline V gene has CDR1 LGHNA and CDR2 YSLEER. The CDR3 contains 15 residues. V lost 4 bases, J lost 7 bases, and 7 bases stayed unmatched. This receptor was obtained from a human donor with alopecia areata. J is TRBJ2-7 and V is TRBV4-3; TRBD2 aligns across 13 bases. The specimen was CD8+ T cells sorted from blood, collected at week 24, from a patient treated with tofacitinib. The CDR3 nucleotides read TGCGCCAGCAGCCTTACTAGCGGGGGGGTAGAAGAGCAGTACTTC. As protein: CASSLTSGGVEEQYF.